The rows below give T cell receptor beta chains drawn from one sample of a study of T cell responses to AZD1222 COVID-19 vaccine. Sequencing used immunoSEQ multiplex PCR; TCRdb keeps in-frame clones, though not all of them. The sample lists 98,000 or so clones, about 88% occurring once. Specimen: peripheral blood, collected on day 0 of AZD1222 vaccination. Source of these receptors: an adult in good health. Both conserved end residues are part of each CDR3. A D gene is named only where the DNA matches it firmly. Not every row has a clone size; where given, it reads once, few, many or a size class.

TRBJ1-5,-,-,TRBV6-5,CASSGGRNQPQHF,TGTGCCAGCAGCGGGGGCCGCAATCAGCCCCAGCATTTT
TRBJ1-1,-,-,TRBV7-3,CASSLDRNTEAFF,TGTGCCAGCAGCCTCGACAGGAACACTGAAGCTTTCTTT
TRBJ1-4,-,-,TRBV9,CASSDTGGNEKLFF,TGTGCCAGCAGCGACACCGGAGGGAATGAAAAACTGTTTTTT
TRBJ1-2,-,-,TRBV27,CASSSIGANYGYTF,TGTGCCAGCAGTTCTATCGGAGCTAACTATGGCTACACCTTC
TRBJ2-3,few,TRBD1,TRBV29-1,CSVELQGATDTQYF,TGCAGCGTTGAGTTACAGGGGGCCACAGATACGCAGTATTTT
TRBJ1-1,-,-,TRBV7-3,CASSQGEGKGAFF,TGTGCCAGCAGCCAAGGGGAGGGGAAAGGAGCTTTCTTT
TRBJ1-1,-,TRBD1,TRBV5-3,CARSFRRPGQEKGGPEAFF,TGTGCCAGAAGCTTCAGGAGGCCAGGACAGGAAAAAGGGGGTCCTGAAGCTTTCTTT
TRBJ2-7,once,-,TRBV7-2,CASSYPRYEQYF,TGTGCCAGCAGCTACCCGAGGTACGAGCAGTACTTC
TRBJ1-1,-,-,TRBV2,CASSELKNAEAFF,TGTGCCAGCAGTGAACTAAAGAACGCTGAAGCTTTCTTT
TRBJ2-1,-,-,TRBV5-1,CASSLALDGEQFF,TGCGCCAGCAGCTTGGCCTTGGACGGTGAGCAGTTCTTC
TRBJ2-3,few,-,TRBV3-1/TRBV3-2,CASSQDGGDTQYF,TGTGCCAGCAGCCAAGATGGAGGGGATACGCAGTATTTT
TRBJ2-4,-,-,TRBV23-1,CASSWGGTPYSEWIAKNIQYF,TGCGCCAGCAGTTGGGGCGGGACCCCGTATTCAGAATGGATAGCCAAAAACATTCAGTACTTC
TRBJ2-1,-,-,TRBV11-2,CASSLGPGVIEQFF,TGTGCCAGCAGCTTAGGCCCAGGGGTGATTGAGCAGTTCTTC
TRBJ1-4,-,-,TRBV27,CASSLSAGYLKLFF,TGTGCCAGCAGTTTATCGGCAGGGTATCTAAAACTGTTTTTT
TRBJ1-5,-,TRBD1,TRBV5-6,CASSFRQGKFYSNQPQHF,TGTGCCAGCAGCTTCAGACAGGGGAAATTCTATAGCAATCAGCCCCAGCATTTT